This record covers a single TCR beta chain. The source of the sample is a study of T-cell reconstitution after alpha-beta-depleted transplantation in children. Preparation of the TCRbeta library used unique molecular identifiers. TCRdb itself ran the PCR reads through MiXCR, one entry per CDR3 protein. This repertoire shows over 550,000 distinct CDR3 sequences, roughly a tenth found once; its top ten account for roughly 4%. The CDR3 extends over 15 amino acids. V dropped 0 bases and J dropped 6 bases, with 11 bases sitting between them. Germline CDR1 and CDR2: ENHRY and SYGVKD. This chain connects TRBV10-3 to TRBJ2-2, with TRBD2 as a possible D gene (5 bases). This TCR was recovered from a human donor who donated a stem cell graft to a child with acute myeloid leukemia. This specimen consisted of PBMCs from the stem cell graft donor, obtained from the stem cell graft. The DNA of the CDR3 is TGTGCCATCAGTGAGTCAACGGGGTTGGCCGGGGAGCTGTTTTTT. This gives the protein CAISESTGLAGELFF.